This T cell receptor (beta chain) was recovered during a study of spatial heterogeneity in lung cancer. Looking at the study overall: There were, on average, more than 9.5 raw-read appearances for each unique TCR and UMI combination.

General study points: Detection of ubiquitous tumor TCRs in blood was higher at resection than follow-up.

This clonotype was recorded many times. Its antigen remains unidentified. The V segment lost 5 bases and the J segment 7 bases; nucleotides outside the gene matches: 9. The CDR3 spans 15 residues. CDR1 and CDR2 from the germline V gene are SGHVS and FNYEAQ. Time point specified: sample taken at primary tumor resection. Approximately 70 TRACERx patients with early, untreated non-small cell lung cancer donated samples. Tumor, nontumor lung or frozen PBMC supplied whole RNA that was sequenced unsorted. TCRdb processed the 5' RACE reads anew with MiXCR; each CDR3 protein has one entry. The sample lists 35,000 to 40,000 distinct CDR3 sequences, 7% to 7.5% seen once, with around 30% in the top ten.

Sequencing was performed on PBMCs, taken at surgery. The chain is built from TRBV7-6 and TRBJ2-1, with 9 bases that match TRBD1. This sequence was found in a female donor with early-stage non-small cell lung cancer. The DNA for the CDR3 is TGTGCCAGCAGCGTCTCCGGGACAGGGTGGAATGAGCAGTTCTTC. Translation: CASSVSGTGWNEQFF.